The 12 T cell receptor beta chains reported below all come from one sample, sequenced in a study of T cell responses to AZD1222 COVID-19 vaccine. The repertoire was sequenced with immunoSEQ multiplex PCR; TCRdb's copy has only in-frame clones and lacks some. The profile covers 110,000 or so clones, with about 91% appearing a single time and approximately 6.5% taken by the ten largest. The sample consisted of peripheral blood, taken 28 days after the second AZD1222 dose. The receptor source for this set is an adult who received the AZD1222 COVID-19 vaccine.

This chain uses TRBV6-5 with TRBJ2-5; either TRBD1 or TRBD2 may fit D (5 bases each). This CDR3 region has 15 residues. With 5 bases removed from V and 2 bases from J, the gap between germline ends came to 15 bases. Germline loops: CDR1 MNHEY, CDR2 SVGAGI. The CDR3 DNA follows: TGTGCCAGCAGTCCAACGGGACCACATCAAGAGACCCAGTACTTC. Protein sequence: CASSPTGPHQETQYF.

A single count supports this clone. The CDR3 bases are TGTGCCAGCAGCCAAGGTGAGACAGGGTCCTACGAGCAGTACTTC. This gives the protein CASSQGETGSYEQYF. This chain joins TRBV3-1 (or the pseudogene TRBV3-2) and TRBJ2-7; 7 positions match TRBD1. The CDR3 extends over 15 amino acids. CDR1 is LGHDT and CDR2 is YNNKEL in the germline V gene (reference sequence). V lost 1 base to trimming and J lost 1 base; unmatched junction nucleotides: 4.

The gene calls are TRBV5-1 and TRBJ2-1; no definite D call. Germline values: CDR1 SGHRS, CDR2 YFSETQ. V shed 3 bases and J shed 6 bases, with 10 bases lying between them. The CDR3 loop spans 13 amino acids. As DNA, the CDR3 is TGCGCCAGCAGCTATGAGACGGTCAATGAGCAGTTCTTC. This encodes CASSYETVNEQFF.

This chain joins TRBV19 and TRBJ2-5, with TRBD1 as a possible D gene (6 bases). This CDR3 has 14 amino acids. CDR1 and CDR2 (germline): LNHDA, SQIVND (reference sequence). Between the trimmed V and J ends, which lost 4 bases and 0 bases, there was a span of 9 bases. DNA of the CDR3: TGTGCCAGTAGTAGAGGACAGTACCAAGAGACCCAGTACTTC. Its protein product is CASSRGQYQETQYF.

This chain uses TRBV5-4 with TRBJ2-2; possible D gene TRBD2, 6 bases. In germline, CDR1 is SGHNT, CDR2 YYREEE (reference sequence). Trimming shortened V by 0 bases and J by 2 bases, and 11 bases separated the two germline ends. The CDR3 is made up of 16 amino acids. The CDR3 DNA follows: TGTGCCAGCAGCTTGGAGGTAGCGGCTAACACCGGGGAGCTGTTTTTT. It is translated as CASSLEVAANTGELFF.

This clone was counted a single time. Germline is not matched at one junction end, which may reflect a read error. The CDR3 coding sequence is TGTGCCAGCAGCATAGGGACTAGCGGGGGAGACTACGAGCAGTACTTC. Its protein product is CASSIGTSGGDYEQYF. The rearrangement joins TRBV13 to TRBJ2-7; TRBD2 agrees at 14 bases. The CDR3 totals 16 residues. The germline gives CDR1 PRHDT, CDR2 FYEKMQ (reference sequence).

This clone has more than one count but fewer than ten. The chain couples TRBV13 to TRBJ1-3; TRBD1 might be the D (5 bases). Trimming shortened V by 4 bases and J by 4 bases, and 8 bases separated the two germline ends. The CDR3 covers 13 residues. Germline lookup yields CDR1 PRHDT and CDR2 FYEKMQ (reference sequence). CDR3 coding DNA: TGTGCCAGCAGCTCCGGGGCAGGAAACACCATATATTTT. Encoded protein: CASSSGAGNTIYF.

V is TRBV7-2 and J is TRBJ1-5, with D hard to call. Trimming removed 5 bases from V and 7 bases from J, with 15 bases in between. Per germline, CDR1 SGHTA and CDR2 FQGNSA. The length of the CDR3 is 14 residues. CDR3 in DNA: TGTGCCAGCAGCCTCATTAGGTTAGAACAGCCCCAGCATTTT. This encodes CASSLIRLEQPQHF.

A single count supports this clone. The J gene is TRBJ2-1, the V gene TRBV7-2, with D perhaps matching TRBD2 (5 bases). The CDR3 spans 14 residues. Germline values: CDR1 SGHTA, CDR2 FQGNSA. The V end lost 3 bases, the J end lost 5 bases, and 11 bases lay between the germline ends. Written as DNA, the CDR3 is TGTGCCAGCAGCTTGACTATTTCCAACAATGAGCAGTTCTTC. Translated, it gives CASSLTISNNEQFF. Drawing the rest from reference TRBV7-2 and TRBJ2-1, the complete variable domain is GAGVSQSPSNKVTEKGKDVELRCDPISGHTALYWYRQSLGQGLEFLIYFQGNSAPDKSGLPSDRFSAERTGGSVSTLTIQRTQQEDSAVYLCASSLTISNNEQFFGPGTRLTVL.

The chain is built from TRBV11-2 and TRBJ2-1, with D perhaps matching TRBD2 (6 bases). Trimming shortened V by 3 bases and J by 8 bases, and 17 bases separated the two germline ends. This CDR3 has 15 residues. The germline V gene encodes CDR1 SGHAT and CDR2 FQNNGV. CDR3: CASSLPTGRGYEQFF. The CDR3 DNA is TGTGCCAGCAGCTTGCCCACGGGTCGGGGGTATGAGCAGTTCTTC.

This sequence joins TRBV10-3 and TRBJ1-6, with D unresolved. V lost 8 bases and J lost 5, with 13 bases in between. The CDR3 is 14 residues long. CDR1 is ENHRY and CDR2 is SYGVKD in the germline V gene. In nucleotides, the CDR3 is TGTGCCATCCTCCTTGGCCTCCATAATTCACCCCTCCACTTT. Translating gives CAILLGLHNSPLHF.

The chain couples TRBV10-1 to TRBJ2-1, with D uncertain. Trimming shortened V by 3 bases and J by 5 bases, and 8 bases separated the two germline ends. CDR1 is WNHNN, CDR2 SYGVQD, per germline (reference sequence). The CDR3 extends over 13 amino acids. The CDR3 loop is CASSDEVNNEQFF. In DNA, the CDR3 is TGCGCCAGCAGTGATGAGGTTAACAATGAGCAGTTCTTC.